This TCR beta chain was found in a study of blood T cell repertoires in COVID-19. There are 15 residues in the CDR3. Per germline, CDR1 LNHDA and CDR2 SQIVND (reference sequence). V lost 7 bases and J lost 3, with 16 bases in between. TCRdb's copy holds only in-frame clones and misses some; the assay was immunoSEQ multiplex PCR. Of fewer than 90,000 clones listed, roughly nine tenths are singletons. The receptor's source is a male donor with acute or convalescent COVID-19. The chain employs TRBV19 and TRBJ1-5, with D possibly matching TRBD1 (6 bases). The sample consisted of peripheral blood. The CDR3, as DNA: TGTGCCAGTACCCTAATGGGGGCAAACAATCAGCCCCAGCATTTT. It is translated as CASTLMGANNQPQHF.